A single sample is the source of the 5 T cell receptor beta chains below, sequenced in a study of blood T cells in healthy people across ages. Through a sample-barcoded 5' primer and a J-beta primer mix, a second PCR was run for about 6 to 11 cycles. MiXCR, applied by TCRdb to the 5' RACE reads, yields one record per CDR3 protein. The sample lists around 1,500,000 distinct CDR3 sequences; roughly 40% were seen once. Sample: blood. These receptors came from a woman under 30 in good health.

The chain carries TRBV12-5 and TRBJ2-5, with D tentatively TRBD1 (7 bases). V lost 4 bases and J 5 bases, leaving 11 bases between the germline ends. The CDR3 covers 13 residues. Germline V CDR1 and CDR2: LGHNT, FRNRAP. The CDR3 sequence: CASGSQGGETQYF. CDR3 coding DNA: TGTGCTAGTGGTTCCCAGGGGGGTGAGACCCAGTACTTC.

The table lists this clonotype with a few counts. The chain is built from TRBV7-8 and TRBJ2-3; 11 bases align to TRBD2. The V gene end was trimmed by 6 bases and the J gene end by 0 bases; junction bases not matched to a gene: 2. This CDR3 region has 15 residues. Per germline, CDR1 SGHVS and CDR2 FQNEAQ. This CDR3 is CASRWTSGSTDTQYF. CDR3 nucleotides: TGTGCCAGCAGGTGGACTAGCGGGAGCACAGATACGCAGTATTTT.

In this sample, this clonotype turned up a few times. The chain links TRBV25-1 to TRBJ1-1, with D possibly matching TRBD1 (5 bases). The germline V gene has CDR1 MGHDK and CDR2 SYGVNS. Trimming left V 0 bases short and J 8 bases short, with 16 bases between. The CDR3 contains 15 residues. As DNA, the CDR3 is TGTGCCAGCAGTGAATATTGGGACGGGGAATTCGAAGCTTTCTTT. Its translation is CASSEYWDGEFEAFF.

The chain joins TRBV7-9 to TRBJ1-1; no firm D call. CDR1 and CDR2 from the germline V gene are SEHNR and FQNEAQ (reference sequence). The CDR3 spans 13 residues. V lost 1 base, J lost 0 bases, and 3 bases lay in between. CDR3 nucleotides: TGTGCCAGCAGCTTAGTTATGAACACTGAAGCTTTCTTT. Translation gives CASSLVMNTEAFF.

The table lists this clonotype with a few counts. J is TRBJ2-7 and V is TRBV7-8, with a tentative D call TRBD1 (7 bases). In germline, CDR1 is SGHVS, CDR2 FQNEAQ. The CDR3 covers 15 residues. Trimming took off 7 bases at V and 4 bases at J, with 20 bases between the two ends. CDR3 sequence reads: CASTEEGAGKYEQYF. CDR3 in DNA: TGTGCCAGCACCGAGGAGGGGGCAGGGAAGTACGAGCAGTACTTC.